This T cell receptor (beta chain) was profiled in a study of blood T cell repertoires in COVID-19. Study-level background: There were acute and convalescent COVID-19 samples, and they came from the United States, Italy and Spain. T cells, B-cell-depleted T cells, or PBMCs supplied cDNA or gDNA.

It was during active infection that Seattle patients were enrolled and then longitudinally followed. CDR1 and CDR2 from the germline V gene are SGHVS and FQNEAQ. Trimming cost V 3 bases and J 5 bases; bases outside gene matches: 5. The CDR3 has 14 amino acids. In the original processing: Amplified reference gene primers provided the basis for estimating nucleated cell counts. The data were produced by immunoSEQ multiplex PCR, yet TCRdb's version contains in-frame clones alone and is incomplete. V, J and clone size reflect that table, while D and trimming were determined from the DNA. The data show 100,000 or so clones, with 80% to 95% seen just once and less than 2% held by the top ten.

This receptor was taken from a woman between 50 and 59 years old with COVID-19, enrolled during active disease. The source material was peripheral blood. The chain uses TRBV7-8 and TRBJ2-7; 9 bases line up with TRBD1. CDR3 loop: CASSLGTGSHEQYF. CDR3 in DNA: TGTGCCAGCAGCTTGGGGACAGGGTCCCACGAGCAGTACTTC.